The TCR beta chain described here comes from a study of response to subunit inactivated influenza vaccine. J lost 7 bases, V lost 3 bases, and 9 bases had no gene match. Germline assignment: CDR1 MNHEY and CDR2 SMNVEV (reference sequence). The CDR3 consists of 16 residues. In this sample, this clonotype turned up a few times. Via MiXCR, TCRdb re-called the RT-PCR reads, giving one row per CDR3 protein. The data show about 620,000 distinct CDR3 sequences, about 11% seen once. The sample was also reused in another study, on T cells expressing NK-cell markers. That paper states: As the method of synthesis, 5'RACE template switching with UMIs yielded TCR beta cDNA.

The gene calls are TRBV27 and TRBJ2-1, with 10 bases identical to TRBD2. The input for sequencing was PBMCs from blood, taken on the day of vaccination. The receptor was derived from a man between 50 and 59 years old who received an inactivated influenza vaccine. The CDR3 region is CASSFRIAGGYNEQFF. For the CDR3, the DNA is TGTGCCAGCAGTTTCCGAATAGCGGGAGGTTATAATGAGCAGTTCTTC.